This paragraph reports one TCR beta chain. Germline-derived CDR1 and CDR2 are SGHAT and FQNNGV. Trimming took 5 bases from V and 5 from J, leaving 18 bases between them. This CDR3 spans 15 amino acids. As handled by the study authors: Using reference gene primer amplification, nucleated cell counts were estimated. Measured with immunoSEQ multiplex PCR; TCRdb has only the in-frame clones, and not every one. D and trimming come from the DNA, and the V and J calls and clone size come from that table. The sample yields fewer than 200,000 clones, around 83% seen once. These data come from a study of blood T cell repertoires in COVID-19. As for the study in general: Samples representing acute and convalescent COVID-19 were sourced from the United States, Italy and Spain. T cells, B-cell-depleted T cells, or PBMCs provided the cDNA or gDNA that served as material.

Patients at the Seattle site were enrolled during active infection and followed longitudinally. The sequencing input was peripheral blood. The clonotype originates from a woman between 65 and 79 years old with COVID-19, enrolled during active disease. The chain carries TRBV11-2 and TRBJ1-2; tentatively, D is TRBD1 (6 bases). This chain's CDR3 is CASSPRAGALYGYTF. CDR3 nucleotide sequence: TGTGCCAGCAGCCCCCGGGCAGGGGCCCTATATGGCTACACCTTC. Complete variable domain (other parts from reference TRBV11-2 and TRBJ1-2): EAGVAQSPRYKIIEKRQSVAFWCNPISGHATLYWYQQILGQGPKLLIQFQNNGVVDDSQLPKDRFSAERLKGVDSTLKIQPAKLEDSAVYLCASSPRAGALYGYTFGSGTRLTVV.